The 32 T cell receptor beta chains below all came from one sample that was sequenced in a study of T cells in tuberculosis. Profiled with immunoSEQ multiplex PCR; TCRdb holds only in-frame clones, not every one. The data hold tens of thousands of clones, with 94% observed a single time. Sequenced: PBMCs. All receptors derive from a donor aged 5 to 30 with latent tuberculosis or without tuberculosis infection. Some clones in this sample may be carry-over from other donors' samples.

The gene calls are TRBV7-6 and TRBJ1-2; D is possibly TRBD1 (5 bases). Germline V gene data show CDR1 as SGHVS and CDR2 as FNYEAQ. The V and J ends lost 1 base and 8 bases respectively, with 11 bases between them. There are 13 residues in the CDR3. The CDR3 DNA reads as TGTGCCAGCAGCTTAGGACAGAGGTTAGGCTACACCTTC. This translates into CASSLGQRLGYTF.

J is TRBJ1-4 and V is TRBV27; D is undetermined. The CDR3 extends over 13 amino acids. The germline CDR1 and CDR2 sequences are MNHEY and SMNVEV (reference sequence). V was shortened by 5 bases and J by 4 bases, with 8 bases between the two germline ends. CDR3 in amino acids: CASSPGSNEKLFF. The CDR3 nucleotides are TGTGCCAGCAGTCCTGGGAGTAATGAAAAACTGTTTTTT.

The CDR3 loop is CASSLLDRGRGNTIYF. The DNA of the CDR3 is TGCGCCAGCAGCCTCCTTGACAGGGGGCGCGGGAACACCATATATTTT. V and J are TRBV5-1 and TRBJ1-3, with 10 bases fitting TRBD1. Germline V gene lookup returns CDR1 SGHRS and CDR2 YFSETQ. This CDR3 region has 16 residues. J gave up 7 bases and V 4 bases, and 11 bases lay outside the gene matches. The variable domain in full, completed from reference TRBV5-1 and TRBJ1-3, reads KAGVTQTPRYLIKTRGQQVTLSCSPISGHRSVSWYQQTPGQGLQFLFEYFSETQRNKGNFPGRFSGRQFSNSRSEMNVSTLELGDSALYLCASSLLDRGRGNTIYFGEGSWLTVV.

The chain employs TRBV7-2 and TRBJ2-1, with a weak D call TRBD2 (5 bases). Germline CDR1 reads SGHTA; CDR2 reads FQGNSA. CDR3 length equals 14 residues. V lost 5 bases and J lost 6, with 14 bases in between. The CDR3 loop is CASSSLYRGNEQFF. The DNA for the CDR3 is TGTGCCAGCAGCAGCTTATATCGGGGCAATGAGCAGTTCTTC.

The chain links TRBV18 to TRBJ1-1; the D is unclear. Germline assignment: CDR1 KGHSH and CDR2 LQKENI. This CDR3 has 13 residues. V lost 4 bases and J lost 7, with 13 bases in between. CDR3 DNA sequence: TGTGCCAGCTCACTGGACGGGGAAGGTGAAGCTTTCTTT. Its translation is CASSLDGEGEAFF.

The gene calls are TRBV11-2 and TRBJ1-1; D remains ambiguous. The CDR3 is made up of 16 amino acids. In germline, CDR1 is SGHAT, CDR2 FQNNGV. V lost 5 bases, J lost 7 bases, and 23 bases lay in between. The CDR3 sequence is CASSILGGIREGEAFF. The DNA of the CDR3 is TGTGCCAGCAGCATACTTGGCGGAATTAGGGAGGGTGAAGCTTTCTTT.

This clone occurred once. J is TRBJ1-4 and V is TRBV15, with D unresolved. Germline V gene sequence: CDR1 LNHNV, CDR2 YYDKDF (reference sequence). V was trimmed by 0 bases and J by 10 bases, leaving 12 bases between them. The CDR3 contains 14 residues. The CDR3 DNA follows: TGTGCCACCAGCAGAGAAGGACTGGAGGGAAAACTGTTTTTT. It codes for CATSREGLEGKLFF.

This rearrangement joins TRBV18 to TRBJ1-6, with TRBD1 matching 7 bases. V lost 2 bases to trimming and J lost 7 bases; unmatched junction nucleotides: 5. The CDR3 has 15 amino acids. From germline, CDR1 is KGHSH and CDR2 LQKENI. The CDR3 DNA sequence: TGTGCCAGCTCACCAGCGACCAGGGGGAATTCACCCCTCCACTTT. Translation gives CASSPATRGNSPLHF.

The gene calls are TRBV5-1 and TRBJ2-3, with D unresolved. There are 12 residues in the CDR3. Germline CDR1 SGHRS, CDR2 YFSETQ. The V end was cut by 4 bases, the J end by 0 bases, with 3 bases between. CDR3 in DNA: TGCGCCAGCAGCCCTAGCACAGATACGCAGTATTTT. Its translation: CASSPSTDTQYF.

V is TRBV30 and J is TRBJ1-2, with D perhaps TRBD1 (6 bases). CDR1 and CDR2 (germline): GTSNPN, SVGIG (reference sequence). The CDR3 is made up of 11 amino acids. V was clipped by 2 bases and J by 6 bases, with 7 bases between them. CDR3 amino acids: CAWSSGDGYTF. The CDR3 DNA reads TGTGCCTGGAGTTCAGGGGATGGCTACACCTTC.

The chain has TRBV6-5 and TRBJ2-7; a possible D gene is TRBD2 (5 bases). Germline loops: CDR1 MNHEY, CDR2 SVGAGI. This CDR3 spans 14 amino acids. V shed 5 bases and J shed 3 bases, with 14 bases lying between them. CDR3 DNA: TGTGCCAGCAGTCCTCCGGACGGAGGCTACGAGCAGTACTTC. The encoded protein is CASSPPDGGYEQYF.

The chain recombines TRBV9 with TRBJ1-4; 10 bases are shared with TRBD1. The CDR3 is 15 residues long. J was trimmed by 8 bases and V by 4 bases; bases with no gene match: 8. Germline CDR1 SGDLS, CDR2 YYNGEE. The CDR3 loop is CASSLGTGEGEKLFF. The CDR3 nucleotides are TGTGCCAGCAGCTTGGGGACAGGGGAGGGGGAAAAACTGTTTTTT. Complete variable domain (other parts from reference TRBV9 and TRBJ1-4): DSGVTQTPKHLITATGQRVTLRCSPRSGDLSVYWYQQSLDQGLQFLIQYYNGEERAKGNILERFSAQQFPDLHSELNLSSLELGDSALYFCASSLGTGEGEKLFFGSGTQLSVL.

The genes are TRBV14 and TRBJ1-1, with D maybe TRBD1 (6 bases). The V end lost 1 base, the J end lost 1 base, and 10 bases lay between the germline ends. The CDR3 covers 15 residues. Germline V gene sequence: CDR1 SGHDN, CDR2 FVKESK. CDR3 protein: CASSQGGHRNTEAFF. The CDR3 nucleotides are TGTGCCAGCAGCCAAGGGGGACACAGGAACACTGAAGCTTTCTTT.

The chain carries TRBV5-4 and TRBJ1-6; tentative D call: TRBD1 (6 bases). The CDR3 is 15 amino acids. CDR1 is SGHNT and CDR2 is YYREEE in the germline V gene (reference sequence). The germline V and J ends were trimmed by 0 bases and 9 bases, with 13 bases remaining between them. The DNA of the CDR3 is TGTGCCAGCAGCTTGGGGCAGGGGATAGGTTCACCCCTCCACTTT. Protein product: CASSLGQGIGSPLHF.

The chain joins TRBV5-5 to TRBJ1-1; D not certain. The CDR3 has 13 amino acids. Germline V gives CDR1 SGHKS, CDR2 YYEKEE (reference sequence). V shed 7 bases and J shed 6 bases, with 16 bases lying between them. This CDR3 is CASGRVGDPEAFF. CDR3 nucleotide sequence: TGTGCCAGCGGAAGGGTGGGAGATCCTGAAGCTTTCTTT.

The CDR3 DNA sequence: TGTGCCAGCAGTGAAAACCGGGAGATTCAGTACTTC. Its translation is CASSENREIQYF. The chain combines TRBV6-1 with TRBJ2-4, with a tentative D call TRBD2 (6 bases). Deletions cut 2 bases from V and 10 bases from J, with 9 bases between. CDR3 length: 12 amino acids. Germline V gene data show CDR1 as MNHNS and CDR2 as SASEGT.

The V call is TRBV11-3, the J call TRBJ1-1; D unclear. The CDR3 covers 13 residues. V lost 4 bases to trimming and J lost 3 bases, with 9 bases between them. Looked up from germline, CDR1 is SGHNT and CDR2 is YENEEA. The DNA of the CDR3 is TGTGCCAGCAGCTCTTATAGTGACACTGAAGCTTTCTTT. It is translated as CASSSYSDTEAFF.

CDR3 bases: TGTGCCAGTCAAACAGGGAGCTCCTATAATTCACCCCTCCACTTT. Translated, it gives CASQTGSSYNSPLHF. This chain joins TRBV19 and TRBJ1-6, with a possible D match to TRBD1 (6 bases). This CDR3 region has 15 residues. The V end lost 8 bases, the J end lost 0 bases, and 11 bases lay between the germline ends. The germline gives CDR1 LNHDA, CDR2 SQIVND (reference sequence).

The chain links TRBV7-8 to TRBJ1-3; D may be TRBD1 (5 bases). Trimming shortened V by 1 base and J by 1 base, and 17 bases separated the two germline ends. CDR1 is SGHVS and CDR2 is FQNEAQ in the germline V gene. The CDR3 is 18 amino acids. The chain's CDR3 is CASSLVGQGKASGNTIYF. In DNA form, the CDR3 reads TGTGCCAGCAGCTTAGTTGGGCAGGGCAAAGCGTCTGGAAACACCATATATTTT.

CDR3 nucleotides: TGTGCCAGCAGTGGGACAGGGGGGAGTACTGAAGCTTTCTTT. It translates to CASSGTGGSTEAFF. The V gene is TRBV6-5, the J gene TRBJ1-1; TRBD1 aligns across 11 bases. CDR1 and CDR2 (germline): MNHEY, SVGAGI. This CDR3 region has 14 residues. The V and J ends lost 5 bases and 5 bases, in that order; junction bases with no gene match: 4.

V usage is TRBV5-1 and J usage is TRBJ1-2, with D maybe TRBD1 (6 bases). CDR3 length: 15 residues. The germline V gene encodes CDR1 SGHRS and CDR2 YFSETQ. Trimming took off 7 bases at V and 6 bases at J, with 22 bases between the two ends. CDR3 in amino acids: CASAWAGDRSDGYTF. CDR3 coding DNA: TGCGCCAGCGCGTGGGCAGGGGATCGATCGGATGGCTACACCTTC.

This chain links TRBV30 with TRBJ2-7; D unclear. Germline CDR1 reads GTSNPN; CDR2 reads SVGIG (reference sequence). The CDR3 contains 12 residues. With 0 bases removed from V and 5 bases from J, the gap between germline ends came to 8 bases. The CDR3 spells CAWSVGGHEQYV. The CDR3 region has the DNA TGTGCCTGGAGTGTAGGTGGGCACGAGCAGTACGTC.

Written as DNA, the CDR3 is TGTGCCAGCGGACAGCTCTCTGGAAACACCATATATTTT. Translation gives CASGQLSGNTIYF. The chain recombines TRBV19 with TRBJ1-3; TRBD1 is a possible D gene (6 bases). Per the germline V gene, CDR1 is LNHDA and CDR2 is SQIVND (reference sequence). Trimming took 9 bases from V and 0 from J, leaving 9 bases between them. The CDR3 is 13 residues long.

This chain joins TRBV10-1 and TRBJ2-3; D perhaps matches TRBD2 (5 bases). In germline, CDR1 is WNHNN, CDR2 SYGVQD (reference sequence). The CDR3 loop spans 14 amino acids. Trimming removed 5 bases from V and 2 bases from J, with 11 bases in between. In nucleotides, the CDR3 is TGCGCCAGCAGTAGAGCGGCGTCCACAGATACGCAGTATTTT. Encoded protein: CASSRAASTDTQYF.

J is TRBJ1-5 and V is TRBV19; 7 bases map to TRBD1. V was clipped by 7 bases and J by 6 bases; unmatched bases: 12. Germline CDR1 reads LNHDA; CDR2 reads SQIVND (reference sequence). The CDR3 sequence is 15 residues long. The CDR3 nucleotides are TGTGCCAGTACCCCGGGACAGAGAGCTTCTCAGCCCCAGCATTTT. Protein product: CASTPGQRASQPQHF.

CDR3 bases: TGTGCCAGCAGTGAAGGCGGGGCCTCCTACAATGAGCAGTTCTTC. It translates to CASSEGGASYNEQFF. This chain connects TRBV25-1 to TRBJ2-1, with D perhaps TRBD2 (6 bases). The CDR3 sequence is 15 residues long. Per the germline V gene, CDR1 is MGHDK and CDR2 is SYGVNS. V was pared by 2 bases and J by 0 bases, with 8 bases between.

J is TRBJ1-4 and V is TRBV7-9, with 7 nucleotides matching TRBD1. The CDR3 length is 17 residues. Germline values: CDR1 SEHNR, CDR2 FQNEAQ (reference sequence). The junction had 8 bases not matched to a gene; V was cut back by 0 bases and J by 4 bases. CDR3 loop: CASSLAWTGDNNEKLFF. CDR3 DNA: TGTGCCAGCAGCTTAGCGTGGACAGGTGATAATAATGAAAAACTGTTTTTT.

The V gene is TRBV19, the J gene TRBJ2-2, with D unresolved. Per germline, CDR1 LNHDA and CDR2 SQIVND (reference sequence). The germline V and J ends were trimmed by 5 bases and 6 bases, with 10 bases remaining between them. The CDR3 runs to 13 residues. The CDR3 protein is CASSFGQAGELFF. CDR3 DNA: TGTGCCAGTAGTTTTGGGCAAGCCGGGGAGCTGTTTTTT. Full variable domain (outside the CDR3, taken from reference TRBV19 and TRBJ2-2): DGGITQSPKYLFRKEGQNVTLSCEQNLNHDAMYWYRQDPGQGLRLIYYSQIVNDFQKGDIAEGYSVSREKKESFPLTVTSAQKNPTAFYLCASSFGQAGELFFGEGSRLTVL.

V and J are TRBV18 and TRBJ2-5; 12 nucleotides line up with TRBD2. This CDR3 comprises 15 residues. Trimming cost V 4 bases and J 5 bases; bases outside gene matches: 5. CDR1 and CDR2 from the germline V gene are KGHSH and LQKENI. The CDR3 is CASSQLAGGRETQYF. The CDR3 DNA is TGTGCCAGCTCACAACTAGCGGGGGGACGGGAGACCCAGTACTTC.

The rearrangement joins TRBV6-6 to TRBJ1-6; 7 positions match TRBD1. The trim removed 4 bases at V and 7 bases at J, leaving 4 bases unmatched. The CDR3 sequence is 14 residues long. Germline assignment: CDR1 MNHNY and CDR2 SVGAGI (reference sequence). CDR3 sequence: CASSWGQHNSPLHF. CDR3 in DNA: TGTGCCAGCAGTTGGGGACAGCACAATTCACCCCTCCACTTT.

This chain connects TRBV4-3 to TRBJ2-7, with no clear D. Germline CDR1 and CDR2: LGHNA and YSLEER. Trimming pared 0 bases from V and 5 bases from J, leaving 14 bases between. The length of the CDR3 is 15 residues. The CDR3 reads CASSQELVKSHEQYF. The DNA for the CDR3 is TGCGCCAGCAGCCAAGAGCTAGTTAAATCCCACGAGCAGTACTTC.

This clone showed up just once. V and J are TRBV29-1 and TRBJ2-7, with TRBD2 identical over 8 bases. With V trimmed by 2 bases and J by 6 bases, 9 bases remained unmatched. This CDR3 is built from 14 residues. The V gene's germline CDR1 is SQVTM and CDR2 ANQGSEA. CDR3 in amino acids: CSVESAGEGGEQYF. CDR3 DNA: TGCAGCGTTGAATCAGCGGGGGAGGGAGGCGAGCAGTACTTC.